Sequencing of this TCR beta chain was carried out in a study of shared clonotypes between healthy human individuals. TCRdb's table, derived via immunoSEQ multiplex PCR, lists solely in-frame clones and lacks some. In the table there are 2.3 million or so clones, 85% to 95% of which are singletons. The CDR3 extends over 15 amino acids. V dropped 1 base and J dropped 2; count of bases not matched to a gene: 3. CDR1 and CDR2 (germline): SGHNT, YYREEE (reference sequence). The sequence derives from a man younger than 35 in good health. Some clones in this sample may be carry-over from other donors' samples. The source material was naive CD4+ T cells from PBMCs. Subset meaning: CD45RA+ positively selected. The genes are TRBV5-4 and TRBJ2-7; 10 bases align to TRBD1. The CDR3 protein is CASSLWDRGAYEQYF. The CDR3 coding sequence is TGTGCCAGCAGCTTGTGGGACAGGGGCGCCTACGAGCAGTACTTC.